The entry that follows covers one TCR beta chain sequence. This sample was taken from a study of T cell changes during pregnancy in multiple sclerosis. Germline V CDR1 and CDR2: MDHEN, SYDVKM. The CDR3 is made up of 16 amino acids. Trimming pared 5 bases from V and 0 bases from J, leaving 13 bases between. The protocol was immunoSEQ multiplex PCR, while the TCRdb copy is restricted to in-frame clones and leaves out a portion. Of fewer than 80,000 clones listed, around 94% were seen once; the top ten hold around 2%. This specimen was peripheral blood, taken in the third trimester of pregnancy. The receptor was isolated from a female donor in good health, enrolled as a control in a pregnancy study. The V and J genes are TRBV28 and TRBJ2-2; perhaps TRBD2 as D (5 bases). The CDR3 spells CASSTNGLANTGELFF. The CDR3 DNA reads TGTGCCAGCAGTACCAACGGACTGGCGAACACCGGGGAGCTGTTTTTT.